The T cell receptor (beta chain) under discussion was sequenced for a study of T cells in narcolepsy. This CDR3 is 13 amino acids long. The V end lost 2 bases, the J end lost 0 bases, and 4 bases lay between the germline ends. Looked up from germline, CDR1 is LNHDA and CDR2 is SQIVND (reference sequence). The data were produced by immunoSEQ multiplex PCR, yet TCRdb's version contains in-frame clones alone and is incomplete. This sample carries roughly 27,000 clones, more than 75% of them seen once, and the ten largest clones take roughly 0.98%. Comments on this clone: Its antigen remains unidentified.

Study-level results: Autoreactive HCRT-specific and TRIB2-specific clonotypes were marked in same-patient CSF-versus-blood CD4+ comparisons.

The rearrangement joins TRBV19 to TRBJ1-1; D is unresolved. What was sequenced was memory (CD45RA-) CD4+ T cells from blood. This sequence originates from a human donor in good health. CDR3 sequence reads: CASSISLNTEAFF. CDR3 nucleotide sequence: TGTGCCAGTAGTATAAGCCTGAACACTGAAGCTTTCTTT.